This TCR beta chain originates from a study of T cell repertoires in cytomegalovirus infection. The wider study: The authors used CMV epitopes that were HLA-C-restricted (recently identified) and HLA-B-restricted (well studied). CMV infection together with matching HLA type was indicated by public TCR beta signatures.

General study results and limits: It was HLA-C-restricted CMV-specific TCR beta clonotypes that dominated the response ex vivo.

This clonotype has ten or more counts. The antigen remains undetermined. Between the trimmed V and J ends, which lost 6 bases and 4 bases, there was a span of 18 bases. Germline lookup yields CDR1 SGHTA and CDR2 FQGNSA. CDR3 length: 15 residues. One entry per CDR3 protein, called by TCRdb with MiXCR from the reads. The sample carries about 310,000 distinct CDR3 sequences, 20% to 25% recorded once. This sequence joins TRBV7-2 and TRBJ2-5, with D unresolved. Specimen: cultured PBMCs, collected from culture after CMV antigen stimulation. The TCR comes from a human donor in good health (CMV status not recorded). Some clones in this sample may be carry-over from other donors' samples. CDR3 protein: CASSARIGRGETQYF. The CDR3 nucleotides are TGTGCCAGCAGTGCACGGATTGGGCGCGGAGAGACCCAGTACTTC.